Listed below are T cell receptor beta chains from one sample, sequenced in a study of beta chain features in type 1 diabetes. The method was immunoSEQ multiplex PCR; TCRdb's version includes in-frame clones alone and lacks a portion of them. Of about 150,000 clones in the sample, approximately 9.1% were seen once. Sequenced input: central memory CD4+ T cells from blood. These receptors came from a woman aged 25 to 45 with type 1 diabetes. The CDR3 runs from the conserved cysteine through the conserved F or W. D genes are given only for firm matches. A clone size is listed for some rows: how often the clone was seen (once, few, many), or a class if it is expanded.

D,length,J,size,V,DNA,CDR3
NA,13,TRBJ1-2,few,TRBV28,TGTGCCAGCAGCTTGACAGCCACCGCAGGCTACACCTTC,CASSLTATAGYTF
TRBD1,13,TRBJ1-5,NA,TRBV7-9,TGTGCCAGCAGCTCGGGACAGGGGATGCCCCAGCATTTT,CASSSGQGMPQHF
NA,11,TRBJ2-3,NA,TRBV19,TGTGCCAGTAGTATCGCAGATACGCAGTATTTT,CASSIADTQYF
TRBD2,15,TRBJ2-1,NA,TRBV11-1,TGTGCCAGCAGCCCGGGACTAGCGGGAGTCGATGAGCAGTTCTTC,CASSPGLAGVDEQFF
NA,12,TRBJ2-5,few,TRBV30,TGTGCCTGGAGTTGGCAGGAAGAGACCCAGTACTTC,CAWSWQEETQYF
TRBD1,15,TRBJ2-5,NA,TRBV7-6,TGTGCCAGCAGCCCCGGGACAGGAATTCAAGAGACCCAGTACTTC,CASSPGTGIQETQYF
NA,14,TRBJ2-1,few,TRBV21-1,TGTGCCAGCAGCAAAATTTCCGTCGGGACTAGTTGGGTCTTC,CASSKISVGTSWVF
TRBD1,15,TRBJ2-5,NA,TRBV5-1,TGCGCCAGCAGCTACAGGGGTACGGCGCGGGAGACCCAGTACTTC,CASSYRGTARETQYF
TRBD1,18,TRBJ1-3,few,TRBV30,TGTGCCTGGAACCGGGACAGGGGGAAGGGATCCTCTGGAAACACCATATATTTT,CAWNRDRGKGSSGNTIYF
NA,14,TRBJ2-5,few,TRBV12-5,TGTGCTAGTGTAACAATCGCTGGCGGAGAGACCCAGTACTTC,CASVTIAGGETQYF
NA,14,TRBJ1-2,NA,TRBV7-2,TGTGCCAGCAGCTGGGTAGGGGCTAGCTATGGCTACACCTTC,CASSWVGASYGYTF
TRBD1,13,TRBJ1-1,NA,TRBV30,TGTGCCTGGGAGACAGGGATGAACACTGAAGCTTTCTTT,CAWETGMNTEAFF
NA,15,TRBJ2-7,few,TRBV6-5,TGTGCCAGCAGCAACTGGGCCCTCAGCTCCTACGAGCAGTACTTC,CASSNWALSSYEQYF
NA,13,TRBJ1-2,NA,TRBV30,TGTGCCTGGAGTACCCAGGGAGGCTATGGCTACACCTTC,CAWSTQGGYGYTF
NA,15,TRBJ2-3,NA,TRBV7-3,TGTGCCAGCAGTTCTACCGGGACTAGCACAGATACGCAGTATTTT,CASSSTGTSTDTQYF
TRBD2,14,TRBJ2-7,few,TRBV7-2,TGTGCCAGCAGCTTACAGCGGGAGGGCCACGAGCAGTACTTC,CASSLQREGHEQYF
NA,15,TRBJ2-1,NA,TRBV6-5,TGTGCCAGCAGTTACGAATCGGGAGTAGGTAGGGCGCAGTTCTTC,CASSYESGVGRAQFF
NA,15,TRBJ2-2,many,TRBV18,TGTGCCAGCTCACCTGCTAGCGTGAACACCGGGGAGCTGTTTTTT,CASSPASVNTGELFF
NA,13,TRBJ1-5,NA,TRBV30,TGTGCCTGGAGTCGACTGTCCAATCAGCCCCAGCATTTT,CAWSRLSNQPQHF
NA,18,TRBJ2-6,NA,TRBV21-1,TGTGCCAGCAGCCCCCACCCCCGGGATAGCTCTGGGGCCAACGTCCTGACTTTC,CASSPHPRDSSGANVLTF
NA,15,TRBJ2-6,NA,TRBV5-8,TGTGCCAGCAGCTTGGCAATGCGTGGGGCCAACGTCCTGACTTTC,CASSLAMRGANVLTF